The rows below give T cell receptor beta chains drawn from one sample of a study of cytomegalovirus exposure and HLA in healthy donors. Sequencing was performed with immunoSEQ multiplex PCR; in TCRdb, only in-frame clones are kept and a portion is missing. The sample carries around 240,000 clones, 90% recorded once. The material sequenced was PBMCs. These receptors were taken from a woman between 18 and 29 years old in good health and CMV-seronegative. CDR3s include the opening cysteine and the closing phenylalanine or tryptophan. Fields, in order: clone size, V gene, J gene, CDR3 length, D gene, CDR3 DNA, CDR3 protein. A D gene is named only where the DNA matches it firmly. Clone size appears in some rows only: once, few, many, or a class for an expanded clone.

size: .; V: TRBV28; J: TRBJ1-6; length: 15; D: .; DNA: TGTGCCAGCAGGGGAGGTGGAGGAGGTAATTCACCCCTCCACTTT; CDR3: CASRGGGGGNSPLHF
size: .; V: TRBV9; J: TRBJ2-7; length: 14; D: TRBD1; DNA: TGTGCCAGCAGCAGGGGACAGGGAAGGGACGAGCAGTACTTC; CDR3: CASSRGQGRDEQYF
size: once; V: TRBV5-1; J: TRBJ2-5; length: 16; D: TRBD2; DNA: TGCGCCAGCAGCCGACTAGCGGGGGGCCTTGGAGAGACCCAGTACTTC; CDR3: CASSRLAGGLGETQYF
size: .; V: TRBV27; J: TRBJ1-2; length: 15; D: .; DNA: TGTGCCAGCAGTCTAACCCCGGGACTGACCTATGGCTACACCTTC; CDR3: CASSLTPGLTYGYTF
size: .; V: TRBV6-5; J: TRBJ1-3; length: 15; D: TRBD1; DNA: TGTGCCAGCAGTGGGGGACAGGGATTCGGAAACACCATATATTTT; CDR3: CASSGGQGFGNTIYF
size: .; V: TRBV10-3; J: TRBJ2-1; length: 24; D: .; DNA: TGTGCCATCAGTGAGCATTTGGAGGATAGGATAGAAACAAGGGAGACCAGCTCCTACAATGAGCAGTTCTTC; CDR3: CAISEHLEDRIETRETSSYNEQFF
size: .; V: TRBV11-2; J: TRBJ2-5; length: 16; D: .; DNA: TGTGCCAGCAGCCCCTTGCGGCAGGGGTACCAAGAGACCCAGTACTTC; CDR3: CASSPLRQGYQETQYF
size: .; V: TRBV5-6; J: TRBJ2-3; length: 16; D: .; DNA: TGTGCCAGCAGCTTGAGACCTACTAGGGCCACAGATACGCAGTATTTT; CDR3: CASSLRPTRATDTQYF
size: few; V: TRBV6-5; J: TRBJ1-6; length: 14; D: TRBD1; DNA: TGTGCCAGCAGCATCAACAGGGGCAATTCACCCCTCCACTTT; CDR3: CASSINRGNSPLHF
size: once; V: TRBV6-1; J: TRBJ2-1; length: 15; D: TRBD1; DNA: TGTGCCAGCATGGGGCCGACAGGGGGCGGGGGTGAGCAGTTCTTC; CDR3: CASMGPTGGGGEQFF
size: .; V: TRBV7-9; J: TRBJ1-1; length: 14; D: TRBD1; DNA: TGTGCCAGCAGTTATCAGGGGGGCAACACTGAAGCTTTCTTT; CDR3: CASSYQGGNTEAFF
size: .; V: TRBV9; J: TRBJ2-5; length: 14; D: .; DNA: TGTGCCAGCAGCCCCCGGACTTCACAAGAGACCCAGTACTTC; CDR3: CASSPRTSQETQYF
size: .; V: TRBV6-5; J: TRBJ2-1; length: 16; D: TRBD2; DNA: TGTGCCAGCAGTTATACGGCGGGGGGCCTCTCCAATGAGCAGTTCTTC; CDR3: CASSYTAGGLSNEQFF
size: once; V: TRBV5-1; J: TRBJ2-1; length: 17; D: TRBD2; DNA: TGCGCCAGCAGCCAGGTTTTTGAGCGGGGGAGACACAATGAGCAGTTCTTC; CDR3: CASSQVFERGRHNEQFF
size: few; V: TRBV6-1; J: TRBJ1-5; length: 14; D: TRBD1; DNA: TGTGCCAGCAGGGGACAGGGAATCAATCAGCCCCAGCATTTT; CDR3: CASRGQGINQPQHF
size: .; V: TRBV28; J: TRBJ1-4; length: 13; D: .; DNA: TGTGCCAGCATAGGGGTAGTCAATGAAAAACTGTTTTTT; CDR3: CASIGVVNEKLFF
size: .; V: TRBV6-5; J: TRBJ2-7; length: 13; D: .; DNA: TGTGCCAGCAGTTACGGGCCATACTACGAGCAGTACTTC; CDR3: CASSYGPYYEQYF
size: .; V: TRBV7-3; J: TRBJ2-3; length: 16; D: TRBD2; DNA: TGTGCCAGCAGCTGGGTAGCGGGGGGGCCTGCAGATACGCAGTATTTT; CDR3: CASSWVAGGPADTQYF
size: .; V: TRBV6-5; J: TRBJ1-2; length: 14; D: TRBD1; DNA: TGTGCCAGCAGTTACAGTGACAGGGCCGGTGGCTACACCTTC; CDR3: CASSYSDRAGGYTF
size: once; V: TRBV18; J: TRBJ1-1; length: 17; D: TRBD1; DNA: TGTGCCAGCTCACGGATCGGGACAGGGGGCCAAGTGGCTGAAGCTTTCTTT; CDR3: CASSRIGTGGQVAEAFF
size: .; V: TRBV4-1; J: TRBJ1-1; length: 16; D: .; DNA: TGCGCCAGCAGCCGTTACATAACAATCAAGAACACTGAAGCTTTCTTT; CDR3: CASSRYITIKNTEAFF
size: .; V: TRBV28; J: TRBJ2-7; length: 15; D: .; DNA: TGTGCCAGCAGTCCCATTCGTCGGGGAAGCTACGAGCAGTACTTC; CDR3: CASSPIRRGSYEQYF
size: .; V: TRBV2; J: TRBJ1-5; length: 16; D: TRBD1; DNA: TGTGCCAGCAGGTACGGGACAGGGGGAGGCAATCAGCCCCAGCATTTT; CDR3: CASRYGTGGGNQPQHF
size: .; V: TRBV5-1; J: TRBJ2-7; length: 11; D: .; DNA: TGCGCCAGCAGTAATGCCTACGAGCAGTACTTC; CDR3: CASSNAYEQYF
size: .; V: TRBV5-1; J: TRBJ1-3; length: 17; D: .; DNA: TGCGCCAGCAGCTTGGAGGGAGGCTCGGGCTCTGGAAACACCATATATTTT; CDR3: CASSLEGGSGSGNTIYF
size: .; V: TRBV7-2; J: TRBJ2-1; length: 13; D: .; DNA: TGTGCCAGCAGCTTCGGACAGTACAATGAGCAGTTCTTC; CDR3: CASSFGQYNEQFF
size: .; V: TRBV28; J: TRBJ2-7; length: 15; D: TRBD1; DNA: TGTGCCAGCAGTTTGCTGATCAGGGGGCCATACGAGCAGTACTTC; CDR3: CASSLLIRGPYEQYF
size: .; V: TRBV10-2; J: TRBJ2-2; length: 17; D: .; DNA: TGCGCCAGCACCCCTCGCAGAGACAGACCGAACACCGGGGAGCTGTTTTTT; CDR3: CASTPRRDRPNTGELFF
size: .; V: TRBV28; J: TRBJ1-5; length: 17; D: TRBD1; DNA: TGTGCCAGCAGTTTATACAGGGGGCCCTATAGCAATCAGCCCCAGCATTTT; CDR3: CASSLYRGPYSNQPQHF
size: .; V: TRBV6-1; J: TRBJ1-1; length: 15; D: TRBD1; DNA: TGTGCCAGCTGGGCCACGGGACAGGGAAGAACTGAAGCTTTCTTT; CDR3: CASWATGQGRTEAFF
size: .; V: TRBV4-1; J: TRBJ2-5; length: 15; D: .; DNA: TGCGCCAGCAGCCAGGTCCCGGGAGCGGCGGGGACCCAGTACTTC; CDR3: CASSQVPGAAGTQYF
size: .; V: TRBV13; J: TRBJ2-7; length: 17; D: TRBD2; DNA: TGTGCCAGCAGCAGGACTAGCGGGGGGGCCACCGCCTACGAGCAGTACTTC; CDR3: CASSRTSGGATAYEQYF
size: .; V: TRBV28; J: TRBJ1-2; length: 14; D: .; DNA: TGTGCCAGCAGTTCTAGGACAGAGGACTATGGCTACACCTTC; CDR3: CASSSRTEDYGYTF
size: .; V: TRBV27; J: TRBJ1-2; length: 16; D: TRBD1; DNA: TGTGCCAGCAGTTTAGGACGGACAGGGCCCGAAATGGGCTACACCTTC; CDR3: CASSLGRTGPEMGYTF
size: once; V: TRBV5-6; J: TRBJ1-1; length: 14; D: .; DNA: TGTGCCAGCAGCTTGGCGGGAAGGAACACTGAAGCTTTCTTT; CDR3: CASSLAGRNTEAFF
size: .; V: TRBV6-5; J: TRBJ1-1; length: 13; D: .; DNA: TGTGCCAGCAGTTACTCGGGAGGTACTGAAGCTTTCTTT; CDR3: CASSYSGGTEAFF
size: once; V: TRBV6-4; J: TRBJ2-1; length: 17; D: TRBD2; DNA: TGTGCCAGCAGCCGATATCTGACAGCGGGGGCCTACAATGAGCAGTTCTTC; CDR3: CASSRYLTAGAYNEQFF
size: .; V: TRBV28; J: TRBJ2-1; length: 16; D: .; DNA: TGTGCCAGCAGTTTATGGGGACAAAGCTCCTACAATGAGCAGTTCTTC; CDR3: CASSLWGQSSYNEQFF
size: once; V: TRBV7-9; J: TRBJ1-4; length: 13; D: .; DNA: TGTGCCAGCACCGGGGGGGTTAATGAAAAACTGTTTTTT; CDR3: CASTGGVNEKLFF
size: .; V: TRBV19; J: TRBJ1-2; length: 16; D: .; DNA: TGTGCCAGTAGTATATCCCCTTTGTCAGGCAACTATGGCTACACCTTC; CDR3: CASSISPLSGNYGYTF
size: .; V: TRBV19; J: TRBJ2-7; length: 15; D: TRBD1; DNA: TGTGCCAGTAGTATGGGCCAGGACAGGGGGCGCGAGCAGTACTTC; CDR3: CASSMGQDRGREQYF
size: .; V: TRBV11-1; J: TRBJ2-7; length: 15; D: TRBD2; DNA: TGTGCCAGCAGCTTCGGACTAGGTGACCACTACGAGCAGTACTTC; CDR3: CASSFGLGDHYEQYF
size: .; V: TRBV19; J: TRBJ2-7; length: 14; D: TRBD1; DNA: TGTGCCAGTAGTGCGGGGACAGGGACCTACGAGCAGTACTTC; CDR3: CASSAGTGTYEQYF
size: .; V: TRBV25-1; J: TRBJ1-4; length: 14; D: .; DNA: TGTGCCAGCAGTGAATTGGGGAGAGACGAAAAACTGTTTTTT; CDR3: CASSELGRDEKLFF
size: .; V: TRBV5-1; J: TRBJ2-2; length: 16; D: TRBD1; DNA: TGCGCCAGCAGCTTGGCCCGGGACAGGGCGAACGGGGAGCTGTTTTTT; CDR3: CASSLARDRANGELFF
size: .; V: TRBV7-3; J: TRBJ2-5; length: 13; D: .; DNA: TGTGCCAGCAGCCCACAGTACCAAGAGACCCAGTACTTC; CDR3: CASSPQYQETQYF
size: .; V: TRBV2; J: TRBJ2-3; length: 13; D: TRBD2; DNA: TGTGCCAGCGGGCGGGAGAAACGGGATACGCAGTATTTT; CDR3: CASGREKRDTQYF
size: once; V: TRBV6-1; J: TRBJ1-1; length: 14; D: .; DNA: TGTGCCAGCAGTGAACCAGGGGTGAACACTGAAGCTTTCTTT; CDR3: CASSEPGVNTEAFF
size: once; V: TRBV25-1; J: TRBJ2-7; length: 12; D: TRBD1; DNA: TGTGCCAGCGGACAGGGGGCGTTTGAGCAGTACTTC; CDR3: CASGQGAFEQYF